Below, one T cell receptor beta chain is given with its context. The antigen is not known. This sample stems from a study of human T cells and chemical hapten exposure. Background on the study: In the sensitization step, 2% DPC was placed on roughly 2 cm by roughly 2 cm of upper inner arm skin. Study-level points and caveats: Healthy people's immune response may differ from that of the donors, who had alopecia.

This CDR3 spans 15 amino acids. The germline gives CDR1 SGHTA, CDR2 FQGNSA. V lost 2 bases, J lost 5 bases, and 12 bases lay in between. Time point noted: patch test 1, 2 weeks after DPC sensitization. The treatment denotes: therapeutic diphenylcyclopropenone sensitization with weekly scalp DPC. For the library, individual cDNA molecules each received unique molecular identifiers. Using its own MiXCR run on the RACE reads, TCRdb lists one record per CDR3 protein. The sample has roughly 160,000 distinct CDR3 sequences, about 14% seen once. The V call is TRBV7-2, the J call TRBJ2-2; perhaps TRBD2 as D (5 bases). The sample here was whole blood, taken in connection with sensitization to the hapten diphenylcyclopropenone (DPC). The receptor's source is a woman younger than 45 with alopecia areata. Some clones in this sample may be carry-over from other donors' samples. CDR3 protein: CASSLFGVLTGELFF. CDR3 nucleotides: TGTGCCAGCAGCTTATTCGGGGTTTTGACCGGGGAGCTGTTTTTT.